This T cell receptor (beta chain) was documented in a study of T cells in Graves' hyperthyroidism and ophthalmopathy. RNA transcripts served as the template for amplifying TCR beta CDR3 regions. With the HTBI primer set, the TCR CDR3 went through a first round of RT-PCR. MiXCR was run by TCRdb on the multiplex PCR reads, yielding one entry per CDR3 protein. Of about 700,000 distinct CDR3 sequences in the sample, 14% were seen once. This CDR3 is built from 15 residues. Germline values: CDR1 LNHNV, CDR2 YYDKDF (reference sequence). V lost 0 bases and J 7 bases, leaving 14 bases between the germline ends. The patients, who ranged from 18 to 65 in age, presented with newly diagnosed hyperthyroidism lasting under 2 months. It was 8.5 to 10 ml of fresh peripheral blood that supplied the PBMCs.

The TCR comes from a young woman with Graves' hyperthyroidism. The V call is TRBV15, the J call TRBJ2-3, with D possibly TRBD1 on 5 matching bases. The source material was blood. The CDR3 loop reads CATSRDGKGIYTQYF. CDR3 bases: TGTGCCACCAGCAGAGATGGGAAGGGGATCTATACGCAGTATTTT.